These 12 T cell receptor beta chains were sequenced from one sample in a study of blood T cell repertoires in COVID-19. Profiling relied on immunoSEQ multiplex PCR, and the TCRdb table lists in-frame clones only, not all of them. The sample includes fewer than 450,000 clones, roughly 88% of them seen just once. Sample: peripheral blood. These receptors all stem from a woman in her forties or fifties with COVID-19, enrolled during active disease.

The CDR3 DNA reads TGTGCCAGCAGCCGGGGGGGTCTTGCTGAAGCTTTCTTT. Its translation is CASSRGGLAEAFF. The chain couples TRBV5-6 to TRBJ1-1; perhaps TRBD1 as D (5 bases). Trimming left V 4 bases short and J 6 bases short, with 13 bases between. Germline values: CDR1 SGHDT, CDR2 YYEEEE. The CDR3 spans 13 residues.

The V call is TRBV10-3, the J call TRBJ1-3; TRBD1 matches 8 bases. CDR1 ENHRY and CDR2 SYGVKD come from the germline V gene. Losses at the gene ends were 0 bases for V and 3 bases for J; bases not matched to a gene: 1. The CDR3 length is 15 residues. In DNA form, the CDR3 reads TGTGCCATCAGTGAGTCTACAGGGGGTGGAAACACCATATATTTT. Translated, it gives CAISESTGGGNTIYF.

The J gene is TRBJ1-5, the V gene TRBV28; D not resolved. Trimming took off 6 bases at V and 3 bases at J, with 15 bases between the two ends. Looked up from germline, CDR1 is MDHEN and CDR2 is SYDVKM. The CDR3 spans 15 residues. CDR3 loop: CASRHVAGSNQPQHF. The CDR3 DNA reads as TGTGCCAGCAGACACGTAGCGGGGTCCAATCAGCCCCAGCATTTT.

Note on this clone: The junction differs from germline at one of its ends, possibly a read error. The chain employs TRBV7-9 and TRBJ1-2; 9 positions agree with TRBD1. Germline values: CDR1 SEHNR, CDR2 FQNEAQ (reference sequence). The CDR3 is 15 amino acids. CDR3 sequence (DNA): TGTGCCAGCAGCCTAGCGGACAGGGGCGCTCAGGGCTACACCTTC. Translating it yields CASSLADRGAQGYTF.

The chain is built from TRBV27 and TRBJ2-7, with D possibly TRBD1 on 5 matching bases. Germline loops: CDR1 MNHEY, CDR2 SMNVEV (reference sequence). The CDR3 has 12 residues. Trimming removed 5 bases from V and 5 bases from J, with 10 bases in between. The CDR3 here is CASSAWGHEQYF. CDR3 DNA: TGTGCCAGCAGTGCATGGGGCCACGAGCAGTACTTC.

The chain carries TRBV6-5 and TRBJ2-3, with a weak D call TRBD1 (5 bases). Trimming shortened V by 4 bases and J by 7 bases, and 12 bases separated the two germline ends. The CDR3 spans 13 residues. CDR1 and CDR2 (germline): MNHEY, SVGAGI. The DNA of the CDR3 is TGTGCCAGCAGTTCAGGGTTCCCATATACGCAGTATTTT. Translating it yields CASSSGFPYTQYF.

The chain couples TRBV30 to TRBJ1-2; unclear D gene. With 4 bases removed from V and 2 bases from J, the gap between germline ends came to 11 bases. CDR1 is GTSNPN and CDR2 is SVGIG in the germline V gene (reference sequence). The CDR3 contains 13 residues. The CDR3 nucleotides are TGTGCCTGGACCACCGGACTGAACTATGGCTACACCTTC. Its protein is CAWTTGLNYGYTF. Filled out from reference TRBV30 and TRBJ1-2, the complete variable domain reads SQTIHQWPATLVQPVGSPLSLECTVEGTSNPNLYWYRQAAGRGLQLLFYSVGIGQISSEVPQNLSASRPQDRQFILSSKKLLLSDSGFYLCAWTTGLNYGYTFGSGTRLTVV.

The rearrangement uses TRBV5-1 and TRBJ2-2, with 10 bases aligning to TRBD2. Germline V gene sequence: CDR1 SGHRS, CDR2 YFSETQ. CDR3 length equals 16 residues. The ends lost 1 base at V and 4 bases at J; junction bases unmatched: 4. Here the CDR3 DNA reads TGCGCCAGCAGCTTGCTAGCGGGGGCCTTCACCGGGGAGCTGTTTTTT. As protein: CASSLLAGAFTGELFF.

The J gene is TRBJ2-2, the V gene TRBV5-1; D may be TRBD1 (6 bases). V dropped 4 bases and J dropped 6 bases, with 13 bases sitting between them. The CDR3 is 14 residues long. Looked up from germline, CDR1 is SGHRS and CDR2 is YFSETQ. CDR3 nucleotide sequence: TGCGCCAGCAGCGTACTACAGGGATCCGGGGAGCTGTTTTTT. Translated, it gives CASSVLQGSGELFF.

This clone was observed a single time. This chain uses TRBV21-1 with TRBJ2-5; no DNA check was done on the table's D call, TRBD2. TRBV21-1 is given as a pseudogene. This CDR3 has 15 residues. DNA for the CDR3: TGTGCCAGCAGCAACGGGGGGCAGTTCAAGGAGACCCAGTACTTC. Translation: CASSNGGQFKETQYF.

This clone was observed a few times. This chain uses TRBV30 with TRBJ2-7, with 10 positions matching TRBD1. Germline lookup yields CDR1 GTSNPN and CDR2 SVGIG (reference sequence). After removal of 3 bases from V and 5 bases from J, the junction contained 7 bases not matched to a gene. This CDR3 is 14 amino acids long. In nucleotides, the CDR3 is TGTGCCTGGAGCCTGACAGGGGGCGCCGACGAGCAGTACTTC. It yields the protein CAWSLTGGADEQYF.

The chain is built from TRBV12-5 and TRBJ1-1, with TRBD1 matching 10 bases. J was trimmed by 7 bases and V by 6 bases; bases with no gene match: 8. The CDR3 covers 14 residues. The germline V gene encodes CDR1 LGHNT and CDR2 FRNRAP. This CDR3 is CASGTRDRGIEAFF. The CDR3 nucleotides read TGTGCTAGTGGAACCCGGGACAGGGGAATTGAAGCTTTCTTT.